Presented here are 26 T cell receptor beta chains from one specimen sequenced in a study of cytomegalovirus exposure and HLA in healthy donors (dated by TCRdb to about 2017). The receptor library was made with the immunoSEQ multiplex PCR assay. For the multiplex PCR, a mixture combining 60 forward primers for TCR Vbeta segments and 13 reverse primers for TCR Jbeta segments was used. Drawn from immuneACCESS, this table holds only the in-frame rearrangements with V and J called that TCRdb kept. Clones are partly lost; checked studies trace under half to an unresolved V gene and leave the rest unexplained. In all, the sample holds 90,000 to 120,000 clones, and roughly 82% of those were seen once. Roughly 2.5% of the sample comes from the top ten. Sequenced material: PBMCs. All receptors derive from a man aged 30 to 45 in good health and CMV-seropositive.

V gene TRBV5-1 combines with J gene TRBJ2-5; TRBD1 might be the D (6 bases). Germline V gene sequence: CDR1 SGHRS, CDR2 YFSETQ. CDR3 length equals 13 residues. The germline V and J ends were trimmed by 6 bases and 6 bases, with 15 bases remaining between them. CDR3 nucleotide sequence: TGCGCCAGCACGGCAGGGGAATCGAAGACCCAGTACTTC. This encodes CASTAGESKTQYF.

The chain carries TRBV9 and TRBJ2-5; TRBD2 aligns across 13 bases. Germline V gives CDR1 SGDLS, CDR2 YYNGEE. V trimming: 4 bases; J trimming: 5 bases; junction bases outside the gene matches: 11. The CDR3 has 17 amino acids. The CDR3 loop is CASSPTGLAGEWETQYF. Here the CDR3 DNA reads TGTGCCAGCAGCCCCACCGGACTAGCGGGGGAGTGGGAGACCCAGTACTTC.

This chain links TRBV6-5 with TRBJ1-1, with D unclear. The CDR3 sequence is 15 residues long. In germline, CDR1 is MNHEY, CDR2 SVGAGI. Trimming left V 8 bases short and J 1 base short, with 17 bases between. In DNA form, the CDR3 reads TGTGCCAGCCCTCCGTCTTCCAGCGAGAACACTGAAGCTTTCTTT. The encoded protein is CASPPSSSENTEAFF.

This CDR3 reads CASSPPRDDGELFF. In DNA form, the CDR3 reads TGTGCCAGCAGCCCCCCCCGAGATGACGGGGAGCTGTTTTTT. J is TRBJ2-2 and V is TRBV4-2; D call uncertain. CDR1 and CDR2 from the germline V gene are LGHNA and YNFKEQ. The CDR3 is made up of 14 amino acids. V was pared by 4 bases and J by 7 bases, with 13 bases between.

The chain joins TRBV9 to TRBJ2-1; TRBD2 is a possible D gene (5 bases). Germline lookup yields CDR1 SGDLS and CDR2 YYNGEE. This CDR3 is built from 16 residues. Trimming took off 0 bases at V and 7 bases at J, with 17 bases between the two ends. The CDR3 reads CASSVVEGRGMNEQFF. The CDR3 region has the DNA TGTGCCAGCAGCGTAGTCGAGGGCCGGGGTATGAATGAGCAGTTCTTC.

This chain joins TRBV4-2 and TRBJ2-1; 13 bases match TRBD2. J gave up 3 bases and V 5 bases, and 10 bases lay outside the gene matches. The CDR3 loop spans 18 amino acids. Germline V CDR1 and CDR2: LGHNA, YNFKEQ. The CDR3 region is CASSSQGWTSGGYNEQFF. In DNA form, the CDR3 reads TGTGCCAGCAGCTCTCAGGGGTGGACTAGCGGGGGCTACAATGAGCAGTTCTTC.

The V call is TRBV30, the J call TRBJ1-5; D is perhaps TRBD1 (6 bases). The CDR3 covers 17 residues. The V gene lost 5 bases and the J gene lost 0 bases, with 20 bases spanning the gap. CDR1 GTSNPN and CDR2 SVGIG come from the germline V gene (reference sequence). CDR3 protein: CAWGQGRTTNSNQPQHF. The CDR3 DNA follows: TGTGCCTGGGGCCAGGGGCGTACTACTAATAGCAATCAGCCCCAGCATTTT.

Comment on this clone: One junction end disagrees with the germline gene, perhaps due to a read error. This chain connects TRBV2 to TRBJ2-7; D gene ambiguous. This CDR3 region has 11 residues. Germline V gives CDR1 SNHLY, CDR2 FYNNEI. DNA for the CDR3: TGTGCCAGCGATAGCTCCAACGAGCAGTACTTC. It encodes CASDSSNEQYF.

This clone turned up a few times. The J gene is TRBJ1-3, the V gene TRBV9, with unresolved D. This CDR3 has 14 residues. Germline V gene data show CDR1 as SGDLS and CDR2 as YYNGEE. V was clipped by 0 bases and J by 0 bases, with 4 bases between them. CDR3 residues: CASSVASSGNTIYF. In DNA form, the CDR3 reads TGTGCCAGCAGCGTAGCCAGCTCTGGAAACACCATATATTTT.

The chain's CDR3 is CASSPPWASGSTDTQYF. DNA of the CDR3: TGTGCCAGCTCACCACCGTGGGCTAGCGGGAGCACAGATACGCAGTATTTT. This chain uses TRBV18 with TRBJ2-3, with 8 bases matching TRBD2. V shed 0 bases, J shed 0 bases, and the junction held 5 bases outside the gene matches. CDR1 and CDR2 from the germline V gene are KGHSH and LQKENI. The CDR3 length is 17 residues.

V usage is TRBV7-9 and J usage is TRBJ1-6; TRBD1 might be the D (6 bases). Between the trimmed V and J ends, which lost 5 bases and 10 bases, there was a span of 12 bases. The CDR3 is made up of 13 amino acids. Germline values: CDR1 SEHNR, CDR2 FQNEAQ (reference sequence). This chain's CDR3 is CASSTHRESPLHF. The DNA of the CDR3 is TGTGCCAGCAGCACCCACAGGGAATCACCCCTCCACTTT.

This chain joins TRBV2 and TRBJ2-1; 11 bases match TRBD1. The germline CDR1 and CDR2 sequences are SNHLY and FYNNEI. The CDR3 is 12 residues long. With V trimmed by 7 bases and J by 8 bases, 1 base remained unmatched. CDR3 DNA sequence: TGTGCCAGCAAGGGACAGGGGGATGAGCAGTTCTTC. It codes for CASKGQGDEQFF.

The rearrangement joins TRBV9 to TRBJ1-1; the match to TRBD1 covers 9 bases. Germline trimming cut 4 bases from V and 4 bases from J; bases unmatched to any gene: 5. The germline gives CDR1 SGDLS, CDR2 YYNGEE. The length of the CDR3 is 14 residues. CDR3 DNA sequence: TGTGCCAGCAGCACGACAGGGGGTAGCACTGAAGCTTTCTTT. Translated, it gives CASSTTGGSTEAFF.

Only one count was recorded for this clone. The chain employs TRBV5-6 and TRBJ2-3; TRBD2 matches 10 bases. V gave up 0 bases and J gave up 5 bases; unmatched junction bases: 6. The CDR3 runs 16 residues. Germline CDR1 is SGHDT and CDR2 is YYEEEE. CDR3 DNA: TGTGCCAGCAGCTTGGCAAGCGGGGGGGCTGTAGATACGCAGTATTTT. Its protein product is CASSLASGGAVDTQYF.

The chain couples TRBV11-2 to TRBJ2-1; a possible D gene is TRBD2 (6 bases). V gave up 1 base and J gave up 9 bases, with 16 bases separating them. The CDR3 extends over 15 amino acids. The germline CDR1 and CDR2 sequences are SGHAT and FQNNGV. Here the CDR3 reads CASSLVAGPGGEQFF. CDR3 DNA: TGTGCCAGCAGCTTAGTGGCGGGACCCGGAGGTGAGCAGTTCTTC.

Comments on this clone: Germline is not matched at one junction end, which may reflect a read error. The chain joins TRBV19 to TRBJ2-6; TRBD1 might be the D (5 bases). Germline V gene lookup returns CDR1 LNHDA and CDR2 SQIVND (reference sequence). The CDR3 runs 16 residues. The CDR3 loop is CASSMSGYSGANGLTF. The DNA of the CDR3 is TGTGCCAGTAGTATGAGTGGATACTCTGGGGCCAACGGCCTGACTTTC.

The chain carries TRBV7-9 and TRBJ2-7; possible D gene TRBD1, 5 bases. Trimming left V 3 bases short and J 4 bases short, with 22 bases between. CDR3 length: 17 amino acids. Germline lookup yields CDR1 SEHNR and CDR2 FQNEAQ (reference sequence). In nucleotides, the CDR3 is TGTGCCAGCAGCTTTGGTACAAGGGGCATGGAAGGTTACGAGCAGTACTTC. Amino acid sequence: CASSFGTRGMEGYEQYF.

This chain links TRBV19 with TRBJ2-7; 10 bases align to TRBD1. Germline CDR1 is LNHDA and CDR2 is SQIVND (reference sequence). This CDR3 is 15 amino acids long. V trimming: 5 bases; J trimming: 2 bases; junction bases outside the gene matches: 6. The CDR3 protein is CASSPGQGLPYEQYF. The CDR3 coding sequence is TGTGCCAGTAGTCCGGGACAGGGGCTACCCTACGAGCAGTACTTC.

This sequence joins TRBV27 and TRBJ1-2; D is perhaps TRBD1 (6 bases). CDR1 MNHEY and CDR2 SMNVEV come from the germline V gene (reference sequence). The germline V and J ends were trimmed by 0 bases and 0 bases, with 8 bases remaining between them. The CDR3 is 15 amino acids. CDR3 sequence reads: CASSLSGQPNYGYTF. The CDR3 region has the DNA TGTGCCAGCAGTTTATCCGGACAGCCTAACTATGGCTACACCTTC.

On this clone itself: The junction shows a germline mismatch at one end, possibly a read error. The rearrangement joins TRBV7-9 to TRBJ1-2, with 9 positions matching TRBD1. The CDR3 contains 18 residues. From germline, CDR1 is SEHNR and CDR2 FQNEAQ (reference sequence). The CDR3 is CSSIHPEGTGFFVDGYTF. The CDR3 DNA sequence: TGTTCCAGCATCCACCCTGAGGGGACAGGGTTTTTTGTGGATGGCTACACCTTC. Full variable domain (outside the CDR3, taken from reference TRBV7-9 and TRBJ1-2): DTGVSQNPRHKITKRGQNVTFRCDPISEHNRLYWYRQTLGQGPEFLTYFQNEAQLEKSRLLSDRFSAERPKGSFSTLEIQRTEQGDSAMYLCSSIHPEGTGFFVDGYTFGSGTRLTVV.

The chain joins TRBV5-1 to TRBJ2-7, with TRBD1 as a possible D gene (6 bases). The CDR3 spans 12 residues. The germline V gene encodes CDR1 SGHRS and CDR2 YFSETQ. V lost 4 bases, J lost 4 bases, and 9 bases lay in between. Here the CDR3 reads CASSLGQYEQYF. For the CDR3, the DNA is TGCGCCAGCAGCCTAGGACAGTACGAGCAGTACTTC.

The CDR3: CASSIAIQRNNEQFF. As DNA, the CDR3 is TGCGCCAGCAGCATCGCAATACAGAGAAACAATGAGCAGTTCTTC. The gene calls are TRBV5-1 and TRBJ2-1; no reliable D call. The V end lost 4 bases, the J end lost 5 bases, and 16 bases lay between the germline ends. Germline lookup yields CDR1 SGHRS and CDR2 YFSETQ. The CDR3 sequence is 15 residues long. The entire variable domain, with the rest obtained from reference TRBV5-1 and TRBJ2-1, is as follows: KAGVTQTPRYLIKTRGQQVTLSCSPISGHRSVSWYQQTPGQGLQFLFEYFSETQRNKGNFPGRFSGRQFSNSRSEMNVSTLELGDSALYLCASSIAIQRNNEQFFGPGTRLTVL.

This chain uses TRBV5-1 with TRBJ1-6, with 8 bases lining up with TRBD1. In germline, CDR1 is SGHRS, CDR2 YFSETQ. V lost 4 bases and J lost 7; bases outside the gene matches: 4. The CDR3 is made up of 14 amino acids. The CDR3 sequence is CASSPTGGNSPLHF. The CDR3 DNA sequence: TGCGCCAGCAGCCCTACAGGGGGGAATTCACCCCTCCACTTT.

The J gene is TRBJ2-7, the V gene TRBV30, with D uncertain. V lost 1 base to trimming and J lost 5 bases, with 6 bases between them. The CDR3 has 11 amino acids. Germline values: CDR1 GTSNPN, CDR2 SVGIG (reference sequence). The CDR3 DNA is TGTGCCTGGAGTGCTAGAAACGAGCAGTACTTC. Translation: CAWSARNEQYF.

The chain has TRBV14 and TRBJ1-1; TRBD1 might be the D (6 bases). Germline V CDR1 and CDR2: SGHDN, FVKESK. There are 17 residues in the CDR3. V shed 0 bases and J shed 1 base, with 15 bases lying between them. The chain's CDR3 is CASSQDLVGHRNTEAFF. CDR3 DNA: TGTGCCAGCAGCCAAGATCTAGTGGGACACCGGAACACTGAAGCTTTCTTT.

Note on this clone: The junction differs from germline at one of its ends, possibly a read error. J is TRBJ2-4 and V is TRBV13; 11 bases are a match to TRBD2. Per germline, CDR1 PRHDT and CDR2 FYEKMQ (reference sequence). The CDR3 sequence is 14 residues long. This chain's CDR3 is CASSSRLAGNSQYF. CDR3 DNA sequence: TGTGCCAGCAGCTCGCGACTAGCGGGGAACAGTCAGTACTTC.